A selection of T cell receptor beta chains follows, all from one sample in a study of T cells in Graves' hyperthyroidism and ophthalmopathy. TCRdb re-called the multiplex PCR reads through MiXCR, storing one row per CDR3 protein. The sample has hundreds of thousands of distinct CDR3 sequences, about 38% seen once. The specimen was blood. The receptors come from a man aged 18 to 30 with Graves' hyperthyroidism. Both conserved end residues are part of each CDR3. Each record gives: clone size, V gene, D gene, J gene, CDR3 protein, CDR3 DNA. A D gene is named only where the DNA matches it firmly. Not every row has a clone size; where given, it reads once, few, many or a size class.

>many|TRBV29-1|-|TRBJ1-1
CSVETGLNTEAFF
TGCAGCGTTGAAACTGGACTCAACACTGAAGCTTTCTTT
>many|TRBV20-1|-|TRBJ1-6
CSAMTPRGPLHF
TGCAGTGCTATGACACCTCGAGGACCCCTCCACTTT
>many|TRBV29-1|TRBD1|TRBJ1-1
CSVGYTGGKNTEAFF
TGCAGCGTCGGTTACACAGGGGGCAAGAACACTGAAGCTTTCTTT
>once|TRBV6-5|TRBD1|TRBJ1-2
CASSYSWTGGALNYGYTF
TGTGCCAGCAGTTACTCATGGACAGGGGGCGCTTTGAACTATGGCTACACCTTC
>-|TRBV6-1|-|TRBJ1-2
CASGERGGDYGYTF
TGTGCCAGCGGTGAGAGGGGAGGTGACTATGGCTACACCTTC
>many|TRBV2|-|TRBJ1-1
CATLRQEMNTEAFF
TGTGCCACCCTGAGACAGGAGATGAACACTGAAGCTTTCTTT
>-|TRBV2|-|TRBJ1-6
CASSAVGGPSPLHF
TGTGCCAGCAGTGCCGTCGGGGGGCCTTCACCCCTCCACTTT
>many|TRBV29-1|-|TRBJ1-3
CSVERGNTIYF
TGCAGCGTTGAACGTGGAAACACCATATATTTT
>-|TRBV25-1|TRBD2|TRBJ2-2
CASSPTSDYTGELFF
TGTGCCAGCAGCCCGACTAGCGACTACACCGGGGAGCTGTTTTTT
>-|TRBV7-9|-|TRBJ1-5
CASSPSGGNQPQHF
TGTGCCAGCAGCCCGTCGGGGGGCAATCAGCCCCAGCATTTT
>-|TRBV29-1|-|TRBJ1-5
CSAVGGGQPQHF
TGCAGCGCCGTCGGGGGAGGTCAGCCCCAGCATTTT
>-|TRBV9|TRBD1|TRBJ1-6
CVSRGQSYNSPLHF
TGTGTCAGCAGGGGACAGAGCTATAATTCACCCCTCCACTTT
>-|TRBV5-5|TRBD1|TRBJ1-5
CGSSPGQGQPQHF
TGTGGCAGCAGTCCGGGACAGGGCCAGCCCCAGCATTTT
>many|TRBV5-5|-|TRBJ1-1
CASSILTANTEAFF
TGTGCCAGCAGCATCCTTACAGCGAACACTGAAGCTTTCTTT
>few|TRBV7-9|TRBD1|TRBJ1-4
CASSQEGQQGRKLFF
TGTGCCAGCAGCCAAGAGGGCCAACAGGGGAGGAAACTGTTTTTT
>many|TRBV7-8|TRBD1|TRBJ2-7
CASSLQGGTGGYEQYF
TGTGCCAGCAGCCTCCAAGGTGGGACAGGGGGCTACGAGCAGTACTTC
>-|TRBV5-1|TRBD1|TRBJ1-1
CASSSYHRGQNTEAFF
TGCGCCAGCAGCTCCTATCACAGGGGGCAGAACACTGAAGCTTTCTTT
>-|TRBV7-8|-|TRBJ1-2
CASSLRTVNYGYTF
TGTGCCAGCAGCTTACGGACAGTTAACTATGGCTACACCTTC
>few|TRBV2|-|TRBJ1-1
CASSEALGSDEAFF
TGTGCCAGCAGTGAAGCGCTGGGGTCTGATGAAGCTTTCTTT
>many|TRBV2|-|TRBJ1-1
CASSLYRWDTEAFF
TGTGCCAGCAGCCTTTACAGATGGGACACTGAAGCTTTCTTT
>many|TRBV19|-|TRBJ1-3
CASSVRTDISGNTIYF
TGTGCCAGTAGTGTTCGGACGGACATCTCTGGAAACACCATATATTTT
>once|TRBV6-1|-|TRBJ1-4
CASSRTRQATNEKLFF
TGTGCCAGCAGTCGAACCAGACAGGCAACTAATGAAAAACTGTTTTTT
>-|TRBV7-9|-|TRBJ1-3
CASSPSRTAGTGNTIYF
TGTGCCAGCAGCCCTAGCCGGACTGCCGGCACTGGAAACACCATATATTTT
>-|TRBV7-9|-|TRBJ2-7
CASGDRESYEQYF
TGTGCCAGCGGGGACCGCGAGTCCTACGAGCAGTACTTC
>-|TRBV10-3|-|TRBJ2-7
CAISESPGEQYF
TGTGCCATCAGTGAGTCTCCGGGAGAGCAGTACTTC
>many|TRBV20-1|-|TRBJ1-5
CSASAGRGVGNQPQHF
TGCAGTGCTAGCGCGGGCAGGGGCGTCGGCAATCAGCCCCAGCATTTT
>-|TRBV19|TRBD1|TRBJ2-2
CASKKQGAGTGELFF
TGTGCCAGTAAAAAGCAGGGGGCAGGGACCGGGGAGCTGTTTTTT
>-|TRBV9|-|TRBJ1-1
CASSVGTGRLTEAFF
TGTGCCAGCAGCGTAGGTACAGGGAGATTGACTGAAGCTTTCTTT
>many|TRBV29-1|TRBD1|TRBJ2-7
CSAVDRAVQYF
TGCAGCGCCGTGGACAGGGCAGTGCAGTACTTC
>-|TRBV7-2|-|TRBJ2-2
CASSLVGGGAIPGELFF
TGTGCCAGCAGCTTAGTAGGTGGGGGGGCGATTCCCGGGGAGCTGTTTTTT
>many|TRBV7-6|-|TRBJ2-2
CASSLDWRLNTGELFF
TGTGCCAGCAGCTTAGATTGGCGGCTCAACACCGGGGAGCTGTTTTTT
>many|TRBV7-8|-|TRBJ2-2
CASSSLPGSGELFF
TGTGCCAGCAGCTCCCTGCCCGGGTCCGGGGAGCTGTTTTTT
>-|TRBV12-3/TRBV12-4|-|TRBJ1-5
CASRVSTAHNQPQHF
TGTGCCAGCAGGGTCTCGACAGCTCACAATCAGCCCCAGCATTTT
>-|TRBV20-1|TRBD1|TRBJ2-7
CSAEDRASSYEQYF
TGCAGTGCGGAGGACAGGGCCAGTTCCTACGAGCAGTACTTC
>many|TRBV7-8|-|TRBJ2-5
CASSPPGGQETQYF
TGTGCCAGCAGCCCACCAGGGGGGCAAGAGACCCAGTACTTC
>-|TRBV25-1|-|TRBJ1-4
CASSGIGAGEKLFF
TGTGCCAGCAGTGGCATAGGGGCGGGTGAAAAACTGTTTTTT
>-|TRBV7-2|-|TRBJ1-1
CASSPGPSTSEAFF
TGTGCCAGCAGCCCAGGGCCATCTACTTCTGAAGCTTTCTTT
>-|TRBV20-1|-|TRBJ2-7
CSAAGWGSYEQYF
TGCAGTGCGGCAGGGTGGGGTTCCTACGAGCAGTACTTC
>-|TRBV9|-|TRBJ2-3
CASSVAAGRTQYF
TGTGCCAGCAGCGTAGCGGCAGGGCGAACGCAGTATTTT
>-|TRBV9|-|TRBJ2-2
CASSVEGMNTGELFF
TGTGCCAGCAGCGTAGAAGGAATGAACACCGGGGAGCTGTTTTTT
>few|TRBV7-3|-|TRBJ2-2
CASSPAASNTGELFF
TGCGCCAGCAGTCCGGCGGCTAGTAACACCGGGGAGCTGTTTTTT
>-|TRBV12-3/TRBV12-4|-|TRBJ1-2
CASSFHGEWGGYTF
TGTGCCAGCAGCTTCCATGGGGAATGGGGCGGCTACACCTTC
>few|TRBV5-1|-|TRBJ2-7
CASSLTYEHYEQYF
TGCGCCAGCAGCTTGACATACGAACACTACGAGCAGTACTTC
>few|TRBV7-8|-|TRBJ1-3
CASSPEGGDGNTIYF
TGTGCCAGCAGCCCCGAAGGGGGAGATGGAAACACCATATATTTT
>-|TRBV6-2/TRBV6-3|TRBD2|TRBJ2-2
CASSQGLAGSKNTGELFF
TGTGCCAGCAGCCAAGGACTAGCGGGGTCCAAGAACACCGGGGAGCTGTTTTTT
>few|TRBV20-1|-|TRBJ1-2
CSARDVSFSNGYTF
TGCAGTGCTAGAGATGTCAGCTTTTCCAATGGCTACACCTTC
>many|TRBV2|-|TRBJ1-1
CASLGGDDTEAFF
TGTGCCAGTTTAGGGGGTGACGACACTGAAGCTTTCTTT
>-|TRBV4-3|-|TRBJ2-7
CASSQSRDGSYEQYF
TGCGCCAGCAGCCAATCGCGGGACGGCTCCTACGAGCAGTACTTC
>-|TRBV20-1|TRBD1|TRBJ1-5
CSATDRVNSNQPRHF
TGCAGTGCTACGGACAGGGTCAACAGCAATCAGCCCCGGCATTTT
>-|TRBV5-1|-|TRBJ2-6
CASSFGLGYGANVLTF
TGCGCCAGCAGCTTCGGTTTGGGCTATGGGGCCAACGTCCTGACTTTC
>few|TRBV2|TRBD1|TRBJ1-3
CATPTGGPGNTIYF
TGTGCCACCCCCACAGGGGGCCCTGGAAACACCATATATTTT
>few|TRBV7-9|-|TRBJ1-1
CASSLVTVLERGTEAFF
TGTGCCAGCAGCTTAGTGACGGTCCTGGAAAGGGGCACTGAAGCTTTCTTT